This T cell receptor beta chain was obtained from a study of blood T cell repertoires in COVID-19. Study context: Acute-phase and convalescent COVID-19 samples originated in the United States, Italy and Spain.

Source study methods: Estimates of nucleated cell counts were drawn from the amplification of reference gene primers. Measured with immunoSEQ multiplex PCR; TCRdb has only the in-frame clones, and not every one. That table supplies the V and J calls and clone size; D and trimming were determined from the DNA. The repertoire holds about 240,000 clones, with 70% to 90% as singletons. This TCR was recovered from a man aged 55-75 years with acute or convalescent COVID-19. Material: peripheral blood.

CDR3 bases: TGTGCCAGCAGCTTGGTACTAGCTGCCAAGGAGACCCAGTACTTC. It yields the protein CASSLVLAAKETQYF. This chain links TRBV5-4 with TRBJ2-5; D is possibly TRBD2 (6 bases). V was shortened by 0 bases and J by 5 bases, with 14 bases between the two germline ends. The CDR3 has 15 residues. Germline assignment: CDR1 SGHNT and CDR2 YYREEE (reference sequence).